The 3 T cell receptor beta chains reported below all come from one sample, sequenced in a study of blood T cells in healthy people across ages. PCR was performed a second time for roughly 7 to 12 cycles using a sample-barcoded 5' primer and a J-beta primer mix. Using its own MiXCR run on the 5' RACE reads, TCRdb lists one record per CDR3 protein. The sample carries more than 650,000 distinct CDR3 sequences, about 20% recorded once. What was sequenced was blood. Receptors originate from a man in his 70s in good health.

The chain employs TRBV11-1 and TRBJ2-5; D gene unclear. The J call is in doubt because the DNA end fits TRBJ2-1 better. From germline, CDR1 is SGHAT and CDR2 FQDESV (reference sequence). The CDR3 is 13 amino acids. The CDR3 sequence is CASSLAMRNEQFF. CDR3 nucleotide sequence: TGTGCCAGCAGCTTAGCTATGAGGAATGAGCAGTTCTTC.

For the CDR3, the DNA is TGCGCCAGCAGCTTGTATTATTGCCGGGGAGAAACAGGAATACCACACTATAGCAATCAGCCCCAGCATTTT. It is translated as CASSLYYCRGETGIPHYSNQPQHF. The rearrangement links TRBV5-1 to TRBJ1-5, with D possibly TRBD1 on 5 matching bases. Trimming stripped 1 base from V and 0 bases from J, with 35 bases between. CDR3 length equals 24 residues. CDR1 is SGHRS and CDR2 is YFSETQ in the germline V gene.

This CDR3 reads CASSLAQVHNEQFF. CDR3 nucleotides: TGTGCCAGCAGTTTGGCACAGGTCCACAATGAGCAGTTCTTC. The rearrangement joins TRBV6-2 or TRBV6-3 to TRBJ2-1, with D tentatively TRBD1 (5 bases). Germline CDR1 is MNHEY and CDR2 is SVGEGT. The V gene lost 4 bases and the J gene lost 5 bases, with 12 bases spanning the gap. The CDR3 contains 14 residues.